The rows below give T cell receptor beta chains drawn from one sample of a study of blood T cell repertoires in COVID-19. Profiled with immunoSEQ multiplex PCR; TCRdb holds only in-frame clones, not every one. The repertoire has roughly 180,000 clones, roughly 80% of them found once; the top ten carry 17%. What was sequenced was peripheral blood. The receptors derive from a man between 60 and 70 years old with active or convalescent COVID-19. Both conserved end residues are part of each CDR3. Fields, in order: clone size, J gene, V gene, D gene, CDR3 protein, CDR3 DNA. D genes are given only for firm matches. Expanded clones are given a class, and other clones once, few, many or no size at all.

. TRBJ1-1 TRBV28 . CASRGGFTEAFF TGTGCCAGCAGAGGAGGGTTTACTGAAGCTTTCTTT
few TRBJ1-1 TRBV10-2 . CASSEWGHPNTEAFF TGCGCCAGCAGTGAGTGGGGGCACCCGAACACTGAAGCTTTCTTT
. TRBJ2-1 TRBV7-9 . CASSISRNSYNEQFF TGTGCCAGCAGCATCAGTCGCAACTCCTACAATGAGCAGTTCTTC
. TRBJ1-3 TRBV10-3 . CAIGAGRDSGNTIYF TGTGCCATCGGGGCAGGGAGGGACTCTGGAAACACCATATATTTT
. TRBJ1-5 TRBV18 . CASSPGGDQPQHF TGTGCCAGCTCACCGGGGGGGGATCAGCCCCAGCATTTT
few TRBJ1-4 TRBV16 TRBD1 CASSQIGQANEKLFF TGTGCCAGCAGCCAAATTGGACAGGCTAATGAAAAACTGTTTTTT
. TRBJ2-1 TRBV13 . CASSPRNNEQFF TGTGCCAGCAGCCCTAGGAACAATGAGCAGTTCTTC
. TRBJ2-3 TRBV7-3 . CASSLTPGWDTQYF TGTGCCAGCAGCTTAACCCCGGGATGGGATACGCAGTATTTT
. TRBJ1-5 TRBV19 TRBD1 CASSPGPGQGARQPQHF TGTGCCAGTAGTCCTGGACCGGGACAGGGGGCCCGTCAGCCCCAGCATTTT
. TRBJ1-1 TRBV3-1/TRBV3-2 . CASSQLDRRTEAFF TGTGCCAGCAGCCAACTCGACAGGAGGACTGAAGCTTTCTTT
. TRBJ2-7 TRBV7-2 . CASSPGDHPYEQYF TGTGCCAGCAGCCCGGGGGACCACCCCTACGAGCAGTACTTC
. TRBJ2-7 TRBV27 . CASTTRGSSYEQYF TGTGCCAGCACCACCCGAGGGTCTTCCTACGAGCAGTACTTC
. TRBJ2-2 TRBV11-3 TRBD1 CASSPGTANTGELFF TGTGCCAGCAGCCCCGGGACAGCGAACACCGGGGAGCTGTTTTTT
few TRBJ1-4 TRBV5-1 TRBD1 CASSLDGQVGMGEKLFF TGCGCCAGCAGCTTGGATGGACAGGTCGGAATGGGTGAAAAACTGTTTTTT
few TRBJ1-1 TRBV7-9 . CASSTRPAQNTEAFF TGTGCCAGCAGCACCCGTCCTGCGCAGAACACTGAAGCTTTCTTT
few TRBJ2-3 TRBV7-9 . CASSLAGSIADTQYF TGTGCCAGCAGCTTAGCCGGGAGCATTGCAGATACGCAGTATTTT
. TRBJ1-2 TRBV7-3 . CASSLTGSNYGYTF TGTGCCAGCAGCTTAACGGGCAGCAACTATGGCTACACCTTC
. TRBJ2-7 TRBV10-3 . CAISESVIEGSYEQYF TGTGCCATCAGTGAGTCTGTTATTGAGGGCTCTTACGAGCAGTACTTC
. TRBJ1-2 TRBV6-2/TRBV6-3 . CASSPLVDTLNYGYTF TGTGCCAGCAGTCCCCTCGTCGACACACTTAACTATGGCTACACCTTC
. TRBJ1-1 TRBV19 TRBD1 CASSRTGTGSTEAFF TGTGCCAGTAGTAGAACCGGGACAGGGAGTACTGAAGCTTTCTTT
. TRBJ2-3 TRBV7-2 . CASSFRSRRGYTDTQYF TGTGCCAGCAGCTTCAGATCAAGGCGGGGTTACACAGATACGCAGTATTTT
. TRBJ2-1 TRBV3-1/TRBV3-2 TRBD2 CASSPMSGRNNEQFF TGTGCCAGCAGCCCCATGAGCGGGAGGAACAATGAGCAGTTCTTC